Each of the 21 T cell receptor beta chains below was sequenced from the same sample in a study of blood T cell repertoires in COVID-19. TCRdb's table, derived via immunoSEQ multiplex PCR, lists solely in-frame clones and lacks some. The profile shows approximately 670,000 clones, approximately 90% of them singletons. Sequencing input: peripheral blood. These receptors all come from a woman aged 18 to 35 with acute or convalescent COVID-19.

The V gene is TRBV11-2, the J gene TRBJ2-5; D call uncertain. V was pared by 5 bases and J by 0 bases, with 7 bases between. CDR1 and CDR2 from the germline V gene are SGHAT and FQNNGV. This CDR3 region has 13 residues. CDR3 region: CASSDRDQETQYF. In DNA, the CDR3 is TGTGCCAGCAGCGACCGGGACCAAGAGACCCAGTACTTC.

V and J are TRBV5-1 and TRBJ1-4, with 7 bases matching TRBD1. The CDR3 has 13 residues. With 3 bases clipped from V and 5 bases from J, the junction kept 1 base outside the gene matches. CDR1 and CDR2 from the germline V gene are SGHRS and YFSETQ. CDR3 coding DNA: TGCGCCAGCAGCTCAGGGGGGAATGAAAAACTGTTTTTT. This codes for CASSSGGNEKLFF.

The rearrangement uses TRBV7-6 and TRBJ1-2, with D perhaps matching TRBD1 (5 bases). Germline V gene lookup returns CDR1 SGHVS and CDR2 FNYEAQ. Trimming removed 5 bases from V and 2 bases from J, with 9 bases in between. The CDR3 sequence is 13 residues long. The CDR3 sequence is CASSPAGNYGYTF. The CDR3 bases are TGTGCCAGCAGCCCCGCAGGGAACTATGGCTACACCTTC. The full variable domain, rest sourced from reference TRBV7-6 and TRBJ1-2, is GAGVSQSPRYKVTKRGQDVALRCDPISGHVSLYWYRQALGQGPEFLTYFNYEAQQDKSGLPNDRFSAERPEGSISTLTIQRTEQRDSAMYRCASSPAGNYGYTFGSGTRLTVV.

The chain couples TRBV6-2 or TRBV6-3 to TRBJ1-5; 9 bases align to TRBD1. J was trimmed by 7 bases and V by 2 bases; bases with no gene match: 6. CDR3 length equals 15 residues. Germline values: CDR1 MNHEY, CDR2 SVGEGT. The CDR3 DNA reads TGTGCCAGCAGTTACACCGGGACAGGGTTCCAGCCCCAGCATTTT. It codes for CASSYTGTGFQPQHF.

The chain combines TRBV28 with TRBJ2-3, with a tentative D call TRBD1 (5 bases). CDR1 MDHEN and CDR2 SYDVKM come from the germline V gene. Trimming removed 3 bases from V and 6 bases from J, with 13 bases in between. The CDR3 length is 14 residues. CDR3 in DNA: TGTGCCAGCAGTTTCGGCAGGGTCATCGATACGCAGTATTTT. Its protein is CASSFGRVIDTQYF.

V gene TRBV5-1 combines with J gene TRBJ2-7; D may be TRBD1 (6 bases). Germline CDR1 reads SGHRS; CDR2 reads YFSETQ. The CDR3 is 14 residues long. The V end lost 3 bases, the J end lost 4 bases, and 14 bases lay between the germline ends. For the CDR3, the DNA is TGCGCCAGCAGCTCCCCGACAGGCAGTTACGAGCAGTACTTC. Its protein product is CASSSPTGSYEQYF.

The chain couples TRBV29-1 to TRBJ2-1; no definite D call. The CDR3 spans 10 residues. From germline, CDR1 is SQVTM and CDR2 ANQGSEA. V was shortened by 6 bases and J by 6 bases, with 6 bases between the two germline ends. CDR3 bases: TGCAGCGTCGAACGCAATGAGCAGTTCTTC. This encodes CSVERNEQFF.

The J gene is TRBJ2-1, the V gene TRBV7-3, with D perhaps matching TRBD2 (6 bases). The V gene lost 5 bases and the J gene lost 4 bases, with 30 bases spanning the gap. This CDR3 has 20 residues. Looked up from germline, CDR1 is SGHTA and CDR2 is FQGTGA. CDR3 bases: TGTGCCAGCAGCCCCCAACCCGGGGAACCCAGGCGGGGCCCGTACAATGAGCAGTTCTTC. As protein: CASSPQPGEPRRGPYNEQFF.

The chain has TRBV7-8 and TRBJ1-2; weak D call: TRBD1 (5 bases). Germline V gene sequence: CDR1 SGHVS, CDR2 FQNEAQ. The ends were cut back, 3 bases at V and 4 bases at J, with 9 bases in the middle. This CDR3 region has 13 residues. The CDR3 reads CASSLGPSYGYTF. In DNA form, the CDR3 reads TGTGCCAGCAGCTTGGGGCCAAGCTATGGCTACACCTTC.

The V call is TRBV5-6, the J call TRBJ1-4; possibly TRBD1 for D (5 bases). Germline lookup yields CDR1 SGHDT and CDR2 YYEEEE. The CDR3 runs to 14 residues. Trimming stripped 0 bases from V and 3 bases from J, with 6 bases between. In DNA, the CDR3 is TGTGCCAGCAGCTTGGGACAGTCTAATGAAAAACTGTTTTTT. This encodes CASSLGQSNEKLFF. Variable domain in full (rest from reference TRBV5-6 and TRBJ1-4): DAGVTQSPTHLIKTRGQQVTLRCSPKSGHDTVSWYQQALGQGPQFIFQYYEEEERQRGNFPDRFSGHQFPNYSSELNVNALLLGDSALYLCASSLGQSNEKLFFGSGTQLSVL.

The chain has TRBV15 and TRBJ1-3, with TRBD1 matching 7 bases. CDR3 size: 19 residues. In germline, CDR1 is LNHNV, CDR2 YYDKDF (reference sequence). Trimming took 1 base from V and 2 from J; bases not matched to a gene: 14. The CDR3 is CATSRARQGTNGTGNTIYF. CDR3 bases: TGTGCCACCAGCAGAGCACGACAGGGAACGAATGGCACTGGAAACACCATATATTTT.

Here the CDR3 DNA reads TGTGCCAGCAGTTATAGCGGGTCCTACGAGCAGTACTTC. Its protein product is CASSYSGSYEQYF. V usage is TRBV6-5 and J usage is TRBJ2-7; 7 bases align to TRBD2. CDR1 MNHEY and CDR2 SVGAGI come from the germline V gene. The CDR3 covers 13 residues. V trimming: 3 bases; J trimming: 1 base; junction bases outside the gene matches: 0.

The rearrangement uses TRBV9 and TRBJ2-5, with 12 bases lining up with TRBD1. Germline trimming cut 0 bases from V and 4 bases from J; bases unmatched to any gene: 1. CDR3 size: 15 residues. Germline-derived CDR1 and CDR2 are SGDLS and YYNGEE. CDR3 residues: CASSVGDRGRETQYF. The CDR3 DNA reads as TGTGCCAGCAGCGTAGGGGACAGGGGGCGAGAGACCCAGTACTTC.

For the CDR3, the DNA is TGTGCCAGCAGCTTAGGGGCCAGGTCTAGCACAGATACGCAGTATTTT. Protein sequence: CASSLGARSSTDTQYF. The J gene is TRBJ2-3, the V gene TRBV11-3, with D uncertain. V shed 1 base and J shed 0 bases, with 11 bases lying between them. Germline V gene lookup returns CDR1 SGHNT and CDR2 YENEEA. This CDR3 region has 16 residues.

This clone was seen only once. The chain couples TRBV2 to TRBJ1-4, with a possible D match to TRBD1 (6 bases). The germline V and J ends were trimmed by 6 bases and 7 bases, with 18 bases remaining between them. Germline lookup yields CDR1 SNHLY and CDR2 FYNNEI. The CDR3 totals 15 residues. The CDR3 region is CASREQGKGAEKLFF. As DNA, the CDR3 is TGTGCCAGCAGAGAACAGGGTAAAGGTGCTGAAAAACTGTTTTTT.

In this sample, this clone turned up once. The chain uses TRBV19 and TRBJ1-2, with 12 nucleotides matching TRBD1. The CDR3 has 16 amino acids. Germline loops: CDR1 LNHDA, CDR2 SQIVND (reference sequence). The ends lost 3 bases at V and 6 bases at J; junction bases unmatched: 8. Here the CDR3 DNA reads TGTGCCAGTAGTATTAGTGGGGACAGGGGGCCGGATGGCTACACCTTC. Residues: CASSISGDRGPDGYTF.

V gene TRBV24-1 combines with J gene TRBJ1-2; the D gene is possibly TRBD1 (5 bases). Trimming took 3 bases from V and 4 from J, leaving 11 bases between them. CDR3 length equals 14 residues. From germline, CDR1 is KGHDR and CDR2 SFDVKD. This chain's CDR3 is CATSDLFRAYGYTF. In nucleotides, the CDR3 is TGTGCCACCAGTGATCTTTTCAGGGCCTATGGCTACACCTTC.

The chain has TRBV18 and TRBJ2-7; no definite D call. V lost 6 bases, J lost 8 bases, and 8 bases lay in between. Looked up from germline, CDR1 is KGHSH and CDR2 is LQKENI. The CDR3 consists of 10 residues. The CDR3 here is CASSRVKQYF. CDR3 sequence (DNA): TGTGCCAGCTCCCGAGTCAAGCAGTACTTC.

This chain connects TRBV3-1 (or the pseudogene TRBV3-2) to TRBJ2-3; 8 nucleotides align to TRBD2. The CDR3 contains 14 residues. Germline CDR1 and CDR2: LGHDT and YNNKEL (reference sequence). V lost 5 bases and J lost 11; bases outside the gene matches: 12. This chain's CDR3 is CASSSQRGLGKQYF. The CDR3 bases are TGTGCCAGCAGCTCTCAGCGGGGGCTAGGGAAGCAGTATTTT.

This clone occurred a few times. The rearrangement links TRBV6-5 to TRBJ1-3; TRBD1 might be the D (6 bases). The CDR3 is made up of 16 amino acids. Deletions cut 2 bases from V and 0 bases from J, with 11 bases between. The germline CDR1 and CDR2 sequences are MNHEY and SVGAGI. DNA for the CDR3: TGTGCCAGCAGTTACGCAGGACAGAGCTCTGGAAACACCATATATTTT. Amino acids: CASSYAGQSSGNTIYF.

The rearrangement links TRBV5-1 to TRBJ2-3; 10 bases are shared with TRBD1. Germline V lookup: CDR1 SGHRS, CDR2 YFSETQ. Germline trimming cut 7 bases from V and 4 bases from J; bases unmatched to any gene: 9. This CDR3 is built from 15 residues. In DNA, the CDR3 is TGCGCCAGCTACAAGGGACAGGGGACCCCAGATACGCAGTATTTT. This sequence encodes CASYKGQGTPDTQYF.